The 26 T cell receptor beta chains listed next were all sequenced from one sample in a study of T cells after yellow fever vaccination. TCRdb reprocessed the 5' RACE reads via MiXCR and lists one record per CDR3 protein. Among about 210,000 distinct CDR3 sequences, 2.5% to 3.5% were seen once, and the ten largest hold around 3%. Sequenced material: CD4+ T cells sorted from PBMCs, taken 10 days after the yellow fever booster vaccination. These receptors all come from a man between 18 and 29 years old who received the YFV17D yellow fever vaccine.

In the case of this clonotype: At one of its ends the junction is not consistent with the germline gene, which may arise from a read error. The V and J genes are TRBV29-1 and TRBJ2-2; D tentatively fits TRBD1 or TRBD2 (5 bases each). Germline V gives CDR1 SQVTM, CDR2 ANQGSEA. The CDR3 runs to 13 residues. The CDR3 reads CSVPGTPPGELIF. In nucleotides, the CDR3 is TGCAGCGTCCCCGGGACCCCGCCCGGGGAGCTGATTTTT.

This clonotype appeared a few times. The chain has TRBV7-2 and TRBJ1-2; 9 bases match TRBD1. The germline gives CDR1 SGHTA, CDR2 FQGNSA. V lost 5 bases and J lost 8; bases outside the gene matches: 6. This CDR3 contains 13 residues. This CDR3 reads CASSRGQGRGYTF. CDR3 DNA sequence: TGTGCCAGCAGCCGGGGACAGGGAAGGGGCTACACCTTC. Using reference TRBV7-2 and TRBJ1-2 for the parts outside the CDR3, the full variable domain is GAGVSQSPSNKVTEKGKDVELRCDPISGHTALYWYRQSLGQGLEFLIYFQGNSAPDKSGLPSDRFSAERTGGSVSTLTIQRTQQEDSAVYLCASSRGQGRGYTFGSGTRLTVV.

V gene TRBV7-9 combines with J gene TRBJ2-7, with D hard to call. Germline assignment: CDR1 SEHNR and CDR2 FQNEAQ (reference sequence). This CDR3 contains 11 residues. V gave up 8 bases and J gave up 4 bases, with 9 bases separating them. DNA for the CDR3: TGTGCCAGCGGCATAGGGTACGAGCAGTACGTC. This encodes CASGIGYEQYV.

V and J are TRBV5-1 and TRBJ1-2, with D tentatively TRBD1 (5 bases). Per germline, CDR1 SGHRS and CDR2 YFSETQ. The CDR3 covers 14 residues. V gave up 0 bases and J gave up 5 bases, with 11 bases separating them. The chain's CDR3 is CASSLVDRIYGYTF. CDR3 sequence (DNA): TGCGCCAGCAGCTTGGTAGACAGAATATATGGCTACACCTTC.

The V and J genes are TRBV7-2 and TRBJ2-5; weak D call: TRBD2 (5 bases). The CDR3 sequence is 15 residues long. V was shortened by 4 bases and J by 1 base, with 13 bases between the two germline ends. Germline V CDR1 and CDR2: SGHTA, FQGNSA. The CDR3: CASSSRSGIQETQYF. CDR3 sequence (DNA): TGTGCCAGCAGCTCCCGATCCGGGATCCAAGAGACCCAGTACTTC.

This chain links TRBV21-1 with TRBJ2-7; the D call in the table, TRBD1, was not verified against the DNA. TRBV21-1 is assigned pseudogene status. The CDR3 runs to 15 residues. This CDR3 is CASSITRGGVYEQYV. CDR3 DNA sequence: TGTGCCAGCAGCATAACGCGGGGGGGGGTCTACGAGCAGTACGTC.

This clonotype was observed many times. J is TRBJ2-7 and V is TRBV4-2, with D possibly TRBD2 on 6 matching bases. The CDR3 sequence is 14 residues long. From germline, CDR1 is LGHNA and CDR2 YNFKEQ. The V end lost 0 bases, the J end lost 6 bases, and 12 bases lay between the germline ends. The CDR3, as DNA: TGTGCCAGCAGCCAAGAACTAGGGACTCGCGAGCAGTACTTC. Translating gives CASSQELGTREQYF.

This clonotype appeared a few times. This chain connects TRBV6-5 to TRBJ2-7, with TRBD2 matching 8 bases. Germline V gene data show CDR1 as MNHEY and CDR2 as SVGAGI. The CDR3 loop spans 14 amino acids. V trimming: 2 bases; J trimming: 4 bases; junction bases outside the gene matches: 4. The DNA for the CDR3 is TGTGCCAGCAGTTACGGGCGGGGGGTATACGAGCAGTACTTC. As protein: CASSYGRGVYEQYF.

This clonotype has ten or more counts. The chain recombines TRBV5-1 with TRBJ2-7, with 8 bases matching TRBD1. The trim removed 4 bases at V and 2 bases at J, leaving 5 bases unmatched. The CDR3 spans 14 residues. Germline values: CDR1 SGHRS, CDR2 YFSETQ. The CDR3 is CASSKQGETYEQYF. CDR3 nucleotide sequence: TGCGCCAGCAGCAAACAGGGGGAAACCTACGAGCAGTACTTC.

V usage is TRBV12-3 or TRBV12-4 and J usage is TRBJ1-4, with unresolved D. This CDR3 spans 15 amino acids. Trimming cost V 2 bases and J 6 bases, with 13 bases left between them. The CDR3, as DNA: TGTGCCAGCAGTTTAACCCGGGCCGGCGATGAAAAACTGTTTTTT. This sequence encodes CASSLTRAGDEKLFF.

This clonotype was counted at least ten times. The chain recombines TRBV5-1 with TRBJ1-1; no reliable D call. The V gene lost 1 base and the J gene lost 4 bases, with 11 bases spanning the gap. Germline loops: CDR1 SGHRS, CDR2 YFSETQ. This CDR3 region has 14 residues. DNA for the CDR3: TGCGCCAGCAGCTTGTTGGGCTTGGCCACTGAAGCTTTCTTT. It yields the protein CASSLLGLATEAFF.

This clonotype was seen repeatedly, ten times or more. This CDR3 is CASSVSAGISYEQYF. The CDR3 nucleotides are TGTGCCAGCAGCGTCTCAGCGGGGATCTCCTACGAGCAGTACTTC. The chain joins TRBV9 to TRBJ2-7, with 7 bases aligning to TRBD2. The CDR3 runs to 15 residues. In germline, CDR1 is SGDLS, CDR2 YYNGEE. With V trimmed by 2 bases and J by 0 bases, 5 bases remained unmatched.

This clonotype showed up just a few times. One end of the junction fails to match germline, which may point to a read error. The chain combines TRBV7-7 with TRBJ2-6; D is unclear. Germline lookup yields CDR1 SSHAT and CDR2 FNYEAQ (reference sequence). CDR3 length: 14 amino acids. The CDR3 spells CASSPSAGANVLTF. In DNA form, the CDR3 reads TGTGCTAGCAGCCCGTCGGCTGGGGCCAACGTCCTGACTTTC.

Many counts were recorded for this clonotype. The genes are TRBV24-1 and TRBJ2-3; no firm D call. The CDR3 extends over 13 amino acids. The germline V gene has CDR1 KGHDR and CDR2 SFDVKD. The V gene lost 10 bases and the J gene lost 2 bases, with 12 bases spanning the gap. The CDR3 DNA follows: TGTGCCACTCAGCAGGTGAACACAGATACGCAGTATTTT. Protein: CATQQVNTDTQYF.

This chain uses TRBV25-1 with TRBJ2-3, with TRBD2 as a possible D gene (6 bases). Looked up from germline, CDR1 is MGHDK and CDR2 is SYGVNS. The CDR3 extends over 15 amino acids. V lost 3 bases and J 4 bases, leaving 14 bases between the germline ends. The CDR3 coding sequence is TGTGCCAGCAGTGACGGGCAGGGCGGGGCAGATACGCAGTATTTT. This encodes CASSDGQGGADTQYF.

In this sample, this clonotype turned up a few times. The limits of the CDR3 on the DNA are not certain, so only TCRdb's listed CDR3 is given. The chain employs TRBV7-3 and TRBJ2-1; the table's D call TRBD2 went unverified against the DNA. Counting both end residues, the CDR3 totals 12 amino acids. Germline assignment: CDR1 SGHTA and CDR2 FQGTGA. The CDR3 reads CASSFAGGSKFF.

The gene calls are TRBV11-1 and TRBJ1-6, with 7 positions matching TRBD1. Germline V gene data show CDR1 as SGHAT and CDR2 as FQDESV (reference sequence). There are 14 residues in the CDR3. Trimming cost V 5 bases and J 9 bases; bases outside gene matches: 7. The CDR3 protein is CASSPTGAGSPLHF. CDR3 nucleotide sequence: TGTGCCAGCAGCCCAACAGGGGCCGGTTCACCCCTCCACTTT.

The chain links TRBV7-9 to TRBJ1-3; a possible D gene is TRBD1 (5 bases). Between the trimmed V and J ends, which lost 4 bases and 6 bases, there was a span of 10 bases. CDR3 size: 13 residues. CDR1 and CDR2 (germline): SEHNR, FQNEAQ (reference sequence). The CDR3 coding sequence is TGTGCCAGCAGCTCCGGGACTACAAACACCATATATTTT. It encodes CASSSGTTNTIYF.

This clonotype was found many times. This chain uses TRBV12-3 or TRBV12-4 with TRBJ2-7; 14 bases are shared with TRBD2. V trimming: 9 bases; J trimming: 6 bases; junction bases outside the gene matches: 4. This CDR3 region has 13 residues. The CDR3 region has the DNA TGTGCCAGGACTAGCGGGGGGGCCCGCGAGCAGTACGTC. The encoded protein is CARTSGGAREQYV.

This clonotype was recorded at least ten times. The V and J genes are TRBV7-2 and TRBJ1-5; TRBD1 matches 8 bases. The CDR3 length is 14 residues. The germline gives CDR1 SGHTA, CDR2 FQGNSA. J gave up 6 bases and V 4 bases, and 5 bases lay outside the gene matches. This CDR3 reads CASSSNRGGQPQHF. The DNA of the CDR3 is TGTGCCAGCAGCTCTAACAGGGGGGGTCAGCCCCAGCATTTT.

This clonotype was seen repeatedly, ten times or more. This chain uses TRBV7-8 with TRBJ1-1, with 7 bases lining up with TRBD1. This CDR3 is 13 amino acids long. Germline V gene data show CDR1 as SGHVS and CDR2 as FQNEAQ. V dropped 5 bases and J dropped 7; count of bases not matched to a gene: 7. This chain's CDR3 is CASSLRTGLEAFF. The CDR3 DNA is TGTGCCAGCAGCCTCCGGACAGGACTTGAAGCTTTCTTT.

This clonotype was detected many times. This chain uses TRBV5-4 with TRBJ2-7, with D hard to call. Germline-derived CDR1 and CDR2 are SGHNT and YYREEE (reference sequence). V lost 4 bases and J 0 bases, leaving 8 bases between the germline ends. The CDR3 is made up of 13 amino acids. The CDR3 sequence is CASSGDNSYEQYF. As DNA, the CDR3 is TGTGCCAGCAGCGGCGACAACTCCTACGAGCAGTACTTC.

V is TRBV24-1 and J is TRBJ2-1, with a possible D match to TRBD2 (5 bases). V dropped 4 bases and J dropped 2 bases, with 14 bases sitting between them. Germline CDR1 reads KGHDR; CDR2 reads SFDVKD. This CDR3 has 16 amino acids. For the CDR3, the DNA is TGTGCCACCAGTGACCGGACTCGCCACGCCTACAATGAGCAGTTCTTC. Its protein product is CATSDRTRHAYNEQFF.

This rearrangement joins TRBV30 to TRBJ1-3; D gene unclear. The germline gives CDR1 GTSNPN, CDR2 SVGIG (reference sequence). CDR3 length equals 13 residues. With 0 bases removed from V and 2 bases from J, the gap between germline ends came to 5 bases. The CDR3 sequence: CAWSVGAGNTIYF. Written as DNA, the CDR3 is TGTGCCTGGAGTGTCGGGGCTGGAAACACCATATATTTT.

This clonotype was found a few times. V usage is TRBV6-2 or TRBV6-3 and J usage is TRBJ2-2; D tentatively fits TRBD1 or TRBD2 (5 bases each). Germline CDR1 reads MNHEY; CDR2 reads SVGEGT. V dropped 2 bases and J dropped 0 bases, with 13 bases sitting between them. This CDR3 is 17 amino acids long. CDR3 residues: CASSYAPGTSNTGELFF. CDR3 in DNA: TGTGCCAGCAGTTACGCCCCCGGGACGTCGAACACCGGGGAGCTGTTTTTT.

This clonotype has a count of ten or more. The V and J genes are TRBV12-3 or TRBV12-4 and TRBJ2-3; no clear D gene. CDR3 size: 13 residues. V gave up 7 bases and J gave up 8 bases, with 16 bases separating them. The CDR3 spells CASKLGLGGTQYF. CDR3 sequence (DNA): TGTGCCAGCAAATTGGGTCTGGGCGGTACGCAGTATTTT.